Sequencing of this T cell receptor (beta chain) was carried out in a study of cytomegalovirus exposure and HLA in healthy donors. Study results and caveats: Information on immune exposure was restricted to one variable (CMV serostatus). In a later analysis, V- and J-gene trimming of beta chains associated with a DCLRE1C missense variant, replicated independently.

Remarks on this clone: No antigen is known for it.

V lost 0 bases and J lost 8, with 10 bases in between. The CDR3 is 13 residues long. CDR1 and CDR2 (germline): ENHRY, SYGVKD. Primers for the PCR totalled 60 Vbeta and 13 Jbeta. Per the study methods: Around 11 million of about 88 million unique TCR beta chains were shared, per a later count. TCRdb's copy holds only in-frame clones and misses some; the assay was immunoSEQ multiplex PCR. D and trimming were read from the DNA, whereas the V and J calls and clone size are those reported in that table. The sample lists tens of thousands of clones, around 81% occurring once. This clonotype originated in a male donor in good health and CMV-seronegative. Sample: PBMCs. The rearrangement links TRBV10-3 to TRBJ1-2, with D perhaps TRBD1 (5 bases). The CDR3 DNA is TGTGCCATCAGTGAGTCGACAGCCCTAGGCTACACCTTC. The encoded protein is CAISESTALGYTF.